Listed below are T cell receptor beta chains from one sample, sequenced in a study of T-cell reconstitution after alpha-beta-depleted transplantation in children. TCRdb recomputed calls from the PCR reads with MiXCR, one row per CDR3 protein. The repertoire includes 500,000 or so distinct CDR3 sequences, over 25% of them detected once, and around 2.3% sits in the top ten. The sample in question was PBMCs from the stem cell graft donor, obtained from the stem cell graft. The receptors shown here come from a human donor who donated a stem cell graft to a child with aplastic anemia. Both conserved end residues are part of each CDR3. The D gene is left open where the match is weak. Clone size is not always given. Where it is, it says once, few, many or a class for expanded clones.

d_call | j_call | clone_size | v_call | cdr3_nt | cdr3_aa
NA | TRBJ2-1 | NA | TRBV29-1 | TGCAGCTGGGGGAATGAGCAGTTCTTC | CSWGNEQFF
TRBD1 | TRBJ1-2 | NA | TRBV12-3/TRBV12-4 | TGTGCCAGCAGTAGGGACAGGGGAAATGGCTACACCTTC | CASSRDRGNGYTF
TRBD2 | TRBJ2-3 | NA | TRBV29-1 | TGCAGCGTTGAAGCTAGCGGGAGAACAGATACGCAGTATTTT | CSVEASGRTDTQYF
TRBD1 | TRBJ1-6 | once | TRBV18 | TGTGCCAGCTCACGGGACAGGGAGAATTCACCCCTCCACTTT | CASSRDRENSPLHF
NA | TRBJ1-6 | NA | TRBV18 | TGTGCCAGCTCACCATCCGGGGTAGATTCACCCCTCCACTTT | CASSPSGVDSPLHF
NA | TRBJ2-1 | few | TRBV6-2/TRBV6-3 | TGTGCCAGCACCCCGGCGGGCTCCTACAATGAGCAGTTCTTC | CASTPAGSYNEQFF
NA | TRBJ1-2 | NA | TRBV18 | TGTGCCAGCTCAGATGGCCCTAACTATGGCTACACCTTC | CASSDGPNYGYTF
NA | TRBJ1-2 | NA | TRBV4-3 | TGCGCCAGCAGCCAAGATGCCGGGGGGCTAAGTGGCTACACCTTC | CASSQDAGGLSGYTF
NA | TRBJ2-7 | NA | TRBV9 | TGTGCCAGCAGCGTAGAGGGTGGCGGGGCGACCTACGAGCAGTACTTC | CASSVEGGGATYEQYF
TRBD1 | TRBJ1-1 | few | TRBV11-1 | TGTGCCAGCAGCTATCCACGGGACAGGTCGCCGGTGGGCACTGAAGCTTTCTTT | CASSYPRDRSPVGTEAFF
NA | TRBJ1-4 | few | TRBV20-1 | TGCAGTGCTAGAGATAGACAGGCTACTAATGAAAAACTGTTTTTT | CSARDRQATNEKLFF
NA | TRBJ1-1 | NA | TRBV6-2/TRBV6-3 | TGTGCCAGCAAACTAGGGCGGGTCCGACAAGCTTTCTTT | CASKLGRVRQAFF
NA | TRBJ1-1 | few | TRBV6-5 | TGTGCCAGCAGTCACAGGAGCATCAACACTGAAGCTTTCTTT | CASSHRSINTEAFF
NA | TRBJ2-7 | NA | TRBV12-3/TRBV12-4 | TGTGCCAGCAGTTTTGTCTACGAGCAGTACTTC | CASSFVYEQYF
TRBD1 | TRBJ2-2 | few | TRBV10-2 | TGCGCCAGCAGTGAGACAGGGGCGAACACCGGGGAGCTGTTTTTT | CASSETGANTGELFF
NA | TRBJ2-7 | NA | TRBV7-9 | TGTGCCAGCAGCCCGGGCTCGGCTACCTCCGGTGACGAGCAGTACTTC | CASSPGSATSGDEQYF
NA | TRBJ2-7 | NA | TRBV3-1 | TGTGCCAGCAGCCGACTGCGAAGCTCCTACGAGCAGTACTTC | CASSRLRSSYEQYF
NA | TRBJ1-1 | NA | TRBV10-3 | TGTGCCATCAGTGTTCAGGGCAACACTGAAGCTTTCTTT | CAISVQGNTEAFF
NA | TRBJ1-3 | NA | TRBV5-1 | TGCGCCAGCAGCTTGGACGGGACGGACTCTGGAAACACCATATATTTT | CASSLDGTDSGNTIYF
NA | TRBJ2-1 | NA | TRBV20-1 | TGCAGTGCTAGAGCCCCCGGGGAGGTTACCTACAATGAGCAGTTCTTC | CSARAPGEVTYNEQFF
TRBD1 | TRBJ2-1 | NA | TRBV5-6 | TGTGCCAGCAGCTTGTTGGGGACAGGGGGGAACAATGAGCAGTTCTTC | CASSLLGTGGNNEQFF
NA | TRBJ2-3 | NA | TRBV7-2 | TGTGCCAGCAGCGCAACAGTCATTAGCACAGATACGCAGTATTTT | CASSATVISTDTQYF
TRBD1 | TRBJ1-3 | NA | TRBV28 | TGTGCCAGCAGTTTAAAGGACAGGGGGCCTGGAAACACCATATATTTT | CASSLKDRGPGNTIYF
TRBD2 | TRBJ2-2 | NA | TRBV28 | TGTGCCAGCAGTTTGTGGGGACTTCGGGAGGGAACCGGGGAGCTGTTTTTT | CASSLWGLREGTGELFF
TRBD2 | TRBJ2-7 | NA | TRBV7-2 | TGTGCCAGCAGCCCCAGTTATCTAGCGGGTGCCTACGAGCAGTACTTC | CASSPSYLAGAYEQYF
TRBD1 | TRBJ2-5 | NA | TRBV6-1 | TGTGCCAGCAGCTCCAACGGACAGGGGCGTGAGACCCAGTACTTC | CASSSNGQGRETQYF
TRBD1 | TRBJ1-1 | NA | TRBV5-5 | TGTGCCAGCAGCTTACAGGGGGCGGATGAAGCTTTCTTT | CASSLQGADEAFF
NA | TRBJ2-5 | NA | TRBV2 | TGTGCCAGCAGCTACACCTACGGGGGCCAGACCCAGTACTTC | CASSYTYGGQTQYF
NA | TRBJ1-1 | NA | TRBV5-1 | TGCGCCAGCAGCTTGGGGAATGAAGCTTTCTTT | CASSLGNEAFF
NA | TRBJ2-2 | NA | TRBV6-5 | TGTGCCAGCAGTTATGTCTTAGGGGGACGTATCACCGGGGAGCTGTTTTTT | CASSYVLGGRITGELFF
TRBD2 | TRBJ2-5 | NA | TRBV5-1 | TGCGCCAGCAGCCAACCAGCGGGGGTCTATCAAGAGACCCAGTACTTC | CASSQPAGVYQETQYF
NA | TRBJ2-5 | NA | TRBV12-3/TRBV12-4 | TGTGCCAGCAGTTTCAACCTGCAAGAGACCCAGTACTTC | CASSFNLQETQYF
NA | TRBJ1-2 | NA | TRBV7-2 | TGTGCCAGCAGCTTAGGGAACAATCCGGATGGCTACACCTTC | CASSLGNNPDGYTF
TRBD1 | TRBJ1-5 | NA | TRBV7-9 | TGTGCCAGCAGCATCGACAGGGACAGCAATCAGCCCCAGCATTTT | CASSIDRDSNQPQHF
NA | TRBJ2-7 | NA | TRBV5-1 | TGCGCCAGCAGCTTGTCGTCAGGACCCCCCTACGAGCAGTACTTC | CASSLSSGPPYEQYF
NA | TRBJ2-7 | NA | TRBV20-1 | TGCAGTGCTAGGGTGGCACAGGGGGGACTAGTTCTTATGGACGAGCAGTACTTC | CSARVAQGGLVLMDEQYF
NA | TRBJ1-1 | few | TRBV5-1 | TGCGCCAGCAGCTTGGACAAGATGAACACTGAAGCTTTCTTT | CASSLDKMNTEAFF
NA | TRBJ2-6 | NA | TRBV19 | TGTGCCACTGCGGGGTTCCACTCTGGGGCCAACGTCCTGACTTTC | CATAGFHSGANVLTF
TRBD1 | TRBJ1-2 | NA | TRBV20-1 | TGCAGTGCTAGAGACCATGGACAGGGATACGGCTACACCTTC | CSARDHGQGYGYTF
NA | TRBJ1-2 | NA | TRBV21-1 | TGTGCCAGCAGCAAAGTTGAAGGCAGGACAATCATACCGCCTAACTATGGCTACACCTTC | CASSKVEGRTIIPPNYGYTF
TRBD1 | TRBJ1-2 | NA | TRBV27 | TGTGCCAGCAGTCCGACAACCCCGGGACAGGGTTTTGTGTATGGCTACACCTTC | CASSPTTPGQGFVYGYTF
TRBD2 | TRBJ2-1 | NA | TRBV7-2 | TGTGCCAGCAGCTTAGGTCCTAGCGGGATTAATGAGCAGTTCTTC | CASSLGPSGINEQFF
TRBD2 | TRBJ2-1 | once | TRBV4-2 | TGTGCCAGCATCCCCCGAGCGGGGCACAGCTCCTACAATGAGCAGTTCTTC | CASIPRAGHSSYNEQFF
TRBD1 | TRBJ2-4 | NA | TRBV20-1 | TGCAGTGCTAGAGATCCGGGGACAGGGGGCATGAACATTCAGTACTTC | CSARDPGTGGMNIQYF
TRBD2 | TRBJ2-1 | NA | TRBV12-3/TRBV12-4 | TGTGCCAGCAGTTCCCTACTAGCGGGGGGCAATGAGCAGTTCTTC | CASSSLLAGGNEQFF
TRBD1 | TRBJ2-5 | NA | TRBV11-3 | TGTGCCAGCAGCCCTCACCGGGACAGGGACCAAGAGACCCAGTACTTC | CASSPHRDRDQETQYF
TRBD2 | TRBJ2-5 | NA | TRBV19 | TGTGCCAGTAGTATTCTAGCGGGAGTCCAAGAGACCCAGTACTTC | CASSILAGVQETQYF
NA | TRBJ2-2 | NA | TRBV29-1 | TGCAGCGTAAGACAGGGGAGGGGAAACACCGGGGAGCTGTTTTTT | CSVRQGRGNTGELFF
TRBD2 | TRBJ2-2 | NA | TRBV3-1 | TGTGCCAGCAGCCACCGGACTAGCGGGAGACCCTGGGAGCTGTTTTTT | CASSHRTSGRPWELFF
TRBD2 | TRBJ2-1 | few | TRBV15 | TGTGCCACCAGCAAAACGGGCTTGGCTAGCGGGAGGTCGCCCTACAATGAGCAGTTCTTC | CATSKTGLASGRSPYNEQFF
TRBD2 | TRBJ2-7 | NA | TRBV27 | TGTGCCAGCAGTTACCCTTTCCTTTGCGGGAGCGACTACGAGCAGTACTTC | CASSYPFLCGSDYEQYF
NA | TRBJ2-1 | NA | TRBV7-9 | TGTGCCAGCAGCACACCGTGGGGGGATGAGCAGTTCTTC | CASSTPWGDEQFF
TRBD1 | TRBJ2-2 | few | TRBV15 | TGTGCCACCCAGACAGGGGGAGACACCGGGGAGCTGTTTTTT | CATQTGGDTGELFF